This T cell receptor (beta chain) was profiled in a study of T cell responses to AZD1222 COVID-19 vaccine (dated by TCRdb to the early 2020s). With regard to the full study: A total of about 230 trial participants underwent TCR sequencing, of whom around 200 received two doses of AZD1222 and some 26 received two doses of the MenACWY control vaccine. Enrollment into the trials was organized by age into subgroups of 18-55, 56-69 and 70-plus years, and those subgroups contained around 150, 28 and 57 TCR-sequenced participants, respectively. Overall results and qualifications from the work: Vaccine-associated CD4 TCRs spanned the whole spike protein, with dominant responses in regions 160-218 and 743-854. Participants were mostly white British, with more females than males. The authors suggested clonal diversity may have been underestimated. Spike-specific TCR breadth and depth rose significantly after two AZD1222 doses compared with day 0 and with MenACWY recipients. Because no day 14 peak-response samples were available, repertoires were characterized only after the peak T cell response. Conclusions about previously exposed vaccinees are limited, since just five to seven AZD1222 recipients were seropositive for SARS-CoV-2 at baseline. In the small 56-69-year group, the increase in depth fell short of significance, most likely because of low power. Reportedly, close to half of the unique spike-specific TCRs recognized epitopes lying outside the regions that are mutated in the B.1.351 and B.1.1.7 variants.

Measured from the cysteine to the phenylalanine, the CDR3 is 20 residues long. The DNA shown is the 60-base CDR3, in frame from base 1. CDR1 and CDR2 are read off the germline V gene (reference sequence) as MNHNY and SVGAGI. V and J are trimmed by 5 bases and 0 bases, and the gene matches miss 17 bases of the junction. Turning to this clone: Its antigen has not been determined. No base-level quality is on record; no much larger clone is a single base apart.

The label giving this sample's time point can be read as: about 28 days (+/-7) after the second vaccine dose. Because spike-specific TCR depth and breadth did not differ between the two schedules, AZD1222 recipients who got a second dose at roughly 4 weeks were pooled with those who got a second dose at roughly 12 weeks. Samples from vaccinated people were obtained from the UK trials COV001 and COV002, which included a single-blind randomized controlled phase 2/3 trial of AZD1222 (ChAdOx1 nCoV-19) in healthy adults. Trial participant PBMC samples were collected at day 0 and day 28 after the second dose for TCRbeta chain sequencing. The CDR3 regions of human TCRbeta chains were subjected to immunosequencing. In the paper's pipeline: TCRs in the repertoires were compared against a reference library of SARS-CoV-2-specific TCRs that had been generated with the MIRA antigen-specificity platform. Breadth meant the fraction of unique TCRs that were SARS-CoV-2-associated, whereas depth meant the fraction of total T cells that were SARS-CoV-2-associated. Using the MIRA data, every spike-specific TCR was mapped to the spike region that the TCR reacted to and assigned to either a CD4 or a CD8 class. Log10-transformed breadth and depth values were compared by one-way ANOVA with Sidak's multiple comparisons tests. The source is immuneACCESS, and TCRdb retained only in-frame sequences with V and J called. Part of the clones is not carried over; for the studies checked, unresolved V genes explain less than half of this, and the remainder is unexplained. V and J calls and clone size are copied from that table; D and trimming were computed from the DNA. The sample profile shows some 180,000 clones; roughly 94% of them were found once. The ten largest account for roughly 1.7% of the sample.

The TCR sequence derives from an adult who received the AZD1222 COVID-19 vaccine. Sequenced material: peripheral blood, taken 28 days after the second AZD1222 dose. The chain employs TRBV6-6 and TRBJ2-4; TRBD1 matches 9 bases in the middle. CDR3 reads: CASSRRGGQGLLVAKNIQYF. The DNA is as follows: TGTGCCAGCAGTCGACGAGGGGGACAGGGATTGTTGGTAGCCAAAAACATTCAGTACTTC.